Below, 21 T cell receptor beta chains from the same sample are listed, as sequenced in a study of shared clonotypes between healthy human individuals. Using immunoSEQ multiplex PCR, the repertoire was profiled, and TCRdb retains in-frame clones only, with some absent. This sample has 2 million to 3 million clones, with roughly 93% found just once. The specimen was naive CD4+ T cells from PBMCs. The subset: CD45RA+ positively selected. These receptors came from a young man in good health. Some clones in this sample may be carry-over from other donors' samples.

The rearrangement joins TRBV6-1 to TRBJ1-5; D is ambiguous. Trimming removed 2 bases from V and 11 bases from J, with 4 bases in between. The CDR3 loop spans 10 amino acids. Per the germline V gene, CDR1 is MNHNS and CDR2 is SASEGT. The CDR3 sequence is CASSEWSQHF. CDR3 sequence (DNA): TGTGCCAGCAGTGAATGGTCCCAGCATTTT.

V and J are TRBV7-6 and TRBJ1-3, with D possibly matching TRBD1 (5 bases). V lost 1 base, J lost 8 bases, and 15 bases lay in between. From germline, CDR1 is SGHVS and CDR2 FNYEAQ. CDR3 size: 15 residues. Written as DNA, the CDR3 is TGTGCCAGCAGCTTAGGCCTCCCACCCAGGGACACCATATATTTT. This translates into CASSLGLPPRDTIYF.

CDR3 in DNA: TGTGCCAGCAGCTTCGATACCCGCCGTGACCAAGCTTTCTTT. Residues: CASSFDTRRDQAFF. The V gene is TRBV5-6, the J gene TRBJ1-1; D uncertain. Germline V gene lookup returns CDR1 SGHDT and CDR2 YYEEEE. The CDR3 is 14 residues long. The V end lost 2 bases, the J end lost 9 bases, and 17 bases lay between the germline ends.

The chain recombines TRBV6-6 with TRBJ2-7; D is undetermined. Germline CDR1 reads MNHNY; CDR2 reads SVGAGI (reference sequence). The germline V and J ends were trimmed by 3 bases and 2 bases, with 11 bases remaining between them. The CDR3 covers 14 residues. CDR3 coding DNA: TGTGCCAGCAGTTATCGACCCGGAGCCTACGAGCAGTACTTC. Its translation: CASSYRPGAYEQYF.

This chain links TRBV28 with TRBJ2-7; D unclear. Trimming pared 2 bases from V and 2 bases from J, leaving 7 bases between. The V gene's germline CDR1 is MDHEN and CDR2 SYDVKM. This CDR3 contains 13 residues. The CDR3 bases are TGTGCCAGCAGTTTACCAGCCACCTACGAGCAGTACTTC. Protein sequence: CASSLPATYEQYF.

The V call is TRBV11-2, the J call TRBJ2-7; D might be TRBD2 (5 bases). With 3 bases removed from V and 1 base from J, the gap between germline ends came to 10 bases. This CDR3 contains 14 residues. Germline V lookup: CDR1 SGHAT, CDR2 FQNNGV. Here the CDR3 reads CASSLSPGSYEQYF. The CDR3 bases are TGTGCCAGCAGCTTGAGTCCGGGATCCTACGAGCAGTACTTC.

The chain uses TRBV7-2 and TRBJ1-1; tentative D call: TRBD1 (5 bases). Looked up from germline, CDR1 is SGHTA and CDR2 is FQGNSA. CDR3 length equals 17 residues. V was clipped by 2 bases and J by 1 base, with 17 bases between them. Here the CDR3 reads CASSLRQQRDTNTEAFF. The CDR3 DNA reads TGTGCCAGCAGCTTAAGACAGCAAAGGGATACGAACACTGAAGCTTTCTTT.

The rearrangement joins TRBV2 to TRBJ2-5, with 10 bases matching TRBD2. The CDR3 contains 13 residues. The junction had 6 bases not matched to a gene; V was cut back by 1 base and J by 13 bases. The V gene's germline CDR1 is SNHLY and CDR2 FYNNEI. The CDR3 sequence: CASSEGISGRPYF. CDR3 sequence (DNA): TGTGCCAGCAGTGAAGGAATTAGCGGGAGGCCGTACTTC.

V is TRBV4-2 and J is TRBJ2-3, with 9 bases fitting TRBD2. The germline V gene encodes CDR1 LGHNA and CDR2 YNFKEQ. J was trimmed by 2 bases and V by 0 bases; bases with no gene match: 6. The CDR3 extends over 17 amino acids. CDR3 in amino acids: CASSQDLAGGATDTQYF. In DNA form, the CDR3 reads TGTGCCAGCAGCCAAGATCTCGCGGGAGGGGCCACAGATACGCAGTATTTT.

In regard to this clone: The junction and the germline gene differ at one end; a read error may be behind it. The CDR3 reads CASSVDFWRTGELFF. In DNA, the CDR3 is TGTGCCAGCAGCGTAGATTTCTGGCGGACCGGGGAACTGTTTTTT. The V call is TRBV9, the J call TRBJ2-2; D is possibly TRBD2 (5 bases). The length of the CDR3 is 15 residues. Germline assignment: CDR1 SGDLS and CDR2 YYNGEE.

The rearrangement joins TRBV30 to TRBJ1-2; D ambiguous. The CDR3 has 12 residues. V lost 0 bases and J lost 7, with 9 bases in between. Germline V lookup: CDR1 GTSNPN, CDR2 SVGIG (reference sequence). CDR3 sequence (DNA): TGTGCCTGGAGTGTACTCGGCCTTGGCTACACCTTC. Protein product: CAWSVLGLGYTF.

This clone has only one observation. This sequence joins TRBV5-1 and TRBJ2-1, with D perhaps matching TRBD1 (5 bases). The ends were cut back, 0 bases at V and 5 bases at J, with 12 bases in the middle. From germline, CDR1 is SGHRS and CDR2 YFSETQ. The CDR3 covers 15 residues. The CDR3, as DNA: TGCGCCAGCAGCTTGGCAGGGATGGGGCACAATGAGCAGTTCTTC. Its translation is CASSLAGMGHNEQFF.

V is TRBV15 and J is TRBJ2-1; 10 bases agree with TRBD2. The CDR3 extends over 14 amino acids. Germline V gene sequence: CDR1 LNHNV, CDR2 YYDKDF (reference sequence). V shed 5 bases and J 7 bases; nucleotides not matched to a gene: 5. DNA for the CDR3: TGTGCCACCAGCCGGCCTAGCGGGAGTAATGAGCAGTTCTTC. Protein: CATSRPSGSNEQFF.

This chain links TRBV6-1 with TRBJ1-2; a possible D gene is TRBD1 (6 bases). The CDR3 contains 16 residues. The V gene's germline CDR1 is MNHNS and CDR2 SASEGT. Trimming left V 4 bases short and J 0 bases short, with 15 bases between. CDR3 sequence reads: CASSADNRVTNYGYTF. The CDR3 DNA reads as TGTGCCAGCAGTGCCGATAACAGGGTGACTAACTATGGCTACACCTTC.

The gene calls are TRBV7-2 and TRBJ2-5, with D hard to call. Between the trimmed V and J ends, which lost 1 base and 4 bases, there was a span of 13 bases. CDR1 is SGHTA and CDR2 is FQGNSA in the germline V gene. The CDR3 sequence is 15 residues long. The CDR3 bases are TGTGCCAGCAGCTTAGGTCCCATTCAAGGAGAGACCCAGTACTTC. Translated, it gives CASSLGPIQGETQYF.

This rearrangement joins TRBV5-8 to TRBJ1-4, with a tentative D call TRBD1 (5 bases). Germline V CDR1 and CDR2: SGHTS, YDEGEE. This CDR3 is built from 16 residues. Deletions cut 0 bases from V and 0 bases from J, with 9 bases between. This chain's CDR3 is CASSLVGAPTNEKLFF. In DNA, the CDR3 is TGTGCCAGCAGCTTGGTCGGGGCTCCAACTAATGAAAAACTGTTTTTT.

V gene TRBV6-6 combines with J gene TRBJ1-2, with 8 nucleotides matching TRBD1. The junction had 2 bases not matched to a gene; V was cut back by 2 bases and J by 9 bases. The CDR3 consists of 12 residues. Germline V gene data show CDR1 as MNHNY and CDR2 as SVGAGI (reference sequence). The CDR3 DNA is TGTGCCAGCAGTTACGGGACAGGCAGCTACACCTTC. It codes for CASSYGTGSYTF.

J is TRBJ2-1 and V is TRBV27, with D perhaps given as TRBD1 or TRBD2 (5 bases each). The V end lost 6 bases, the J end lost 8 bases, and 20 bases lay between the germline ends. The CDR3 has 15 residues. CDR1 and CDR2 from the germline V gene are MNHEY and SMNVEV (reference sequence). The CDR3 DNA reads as TGTGCCAGCAGCTTTGATCCGGGGCTAGGGGATGAGCAGTTCTTC. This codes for CASSFDPGLGDEQFF.

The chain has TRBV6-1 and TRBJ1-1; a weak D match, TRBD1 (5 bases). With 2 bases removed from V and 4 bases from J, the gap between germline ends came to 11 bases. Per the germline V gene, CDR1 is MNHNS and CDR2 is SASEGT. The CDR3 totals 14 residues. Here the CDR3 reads CASSEYGGLTEAFF. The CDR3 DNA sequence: TGTGCCAGCAGTGAATACGGGGGTCTCACTGAAGCTTTCTTT.

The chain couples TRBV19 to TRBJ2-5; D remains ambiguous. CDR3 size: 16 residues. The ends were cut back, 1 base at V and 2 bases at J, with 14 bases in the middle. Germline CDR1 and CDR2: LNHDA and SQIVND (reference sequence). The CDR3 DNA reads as TGTGCCAGTAGTATAGGGTTAGGGCTAGGGCAAGAGACCCAGTACTTC. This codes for CASSIGLGLGQETQYF.

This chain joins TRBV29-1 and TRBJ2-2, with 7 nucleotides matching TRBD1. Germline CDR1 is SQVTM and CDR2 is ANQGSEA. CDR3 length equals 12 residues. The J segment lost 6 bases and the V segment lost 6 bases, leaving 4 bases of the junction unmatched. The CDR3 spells CSVKTGAGELFF. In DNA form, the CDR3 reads TGCAGCGTGAAAACAGGGGCCGGGGAGCTGTTTTTT.